This entry features one T cell receptor (beta chain) sequence. Original handling: Amplified reference gene primers provided the basis for estimating nucleated cell counts. TCRdb keeps only in-frame clones here, not all; method: immunoSEQ multiplex PCR. V, J and clone size reflect that table, while D and trimming were determined from the DNA. The table has 200,000 to 250,000 clones, 70% to 90% seen once. The data derive from a study of blood T cell repertoires in COVID-19. About the research overall: The analysed material was cDNA or gDNA that came from T cells, B-cell-depleted T cells, or PBMCs.

The CDR3 is 16 residues long. Germline CDR1 is SGHVS and CDR2 is FQNEAQ. The junction had 4 bases not matched to a gene; V was cut back by 1 base and J by 4 bases. This clonotype was obtained from a man aged 55 to 70 with acute or convalescent COVID-19. The rearrangement joins TRBV7-8 to TRBJ2-3; 11 positions match TRBD2. Specimen: peripheral blood. The CDR3: CASSLVTSGSSDTQYF. CDR3 bases: TGTGCCAGCAGCTTAGTTACTAGCGGGAGTTCAGATACGCAGTATTTT.